The next 23 T cell receptor beta chains were all read from a single sample in a study of blood T cell repertoires in COVID-19. Sequencing was performed with immunoSEQ multiplex PCR; in TCRdb, only in-frame clones are kept and a portion is missing. This sample has approximately 70,000 clones, with roughly 85% found just once. Input material: peripheral blood. Every receptor here comes from a human donor in a cohort sampled during active COVID-19.

The V call is TRBV5-4, the J call TRBJ2-7; D might be TRBD1 (6 bases). Germline V gene sequence: CDR1 SGHNT, CDR2 YYREEE (reference sequence). V lost 4 bases and J 0 bases, leaving 14 bases between the germline ends. The CDR3 extends over 15 amino acids. Written as DNA, the CDR3 is TGTGCCAGCAGCCAGAGGACGGACAGCTCCTACGAGCAGTACTTC. Protein: CASSQRTDSSYEQYF.

The rearrangement joins TRBV7-2 to TRBJ2-2; D unclear. Germline CDR1 and CDR2: SGHTA and FQGNSA. Trimming cost V 5 bases and J 6 bases, with 16 bases left between them. This CDR3 contains 15 residues. CDR3 loop: CASSPSWLSAGELFF. In nucleotides, the CDR3 is TGTGCCAGCAGCCCCTCTTGGTTATCGGCCGGGGAGCTGTTTTTT.

J is TRBJ2-3 and V is TRBV3-1 (or the pseudogene TRBV3-2); 8 nucleotides match TRBD2. J gave up 1 base and V 2 bases, and 2 bases lay outside the gene matches. CDR1 is LGHDT, CDR2 YNNKEL, per germline (reference sequence). The CDR3 consists of 15 residues. CDR3 loop: CASSQNSGGTDTQYF. DNA of the CDR3: TGTGCCAGCAGCCAAAATAGCGGGGGCACAGATACGCAGTATTTT.

The rearrangement links TRBV10-1 to TRBJ1-6; 12 nucleotides align to TRBD1. The CDR3 runs to 19 residues. Losses at the gene ends were 6 bases for V and 7 bases for J; bases not matched to a gene: 16. The germline gives CDR1 WNHNN, CDR2 SYGVQD (reference sequence). In DNA, the CDR3 is TGCGCCAGCAGGATTCCTAGGGGACAGGGGGCTTCCCACAATTCACCCCTCCACTTT. This encodes CASRIPRGQGASHNSPLHF.

J is TRBJ2-2 and V is TRBV5-1; 8 bases align to TRBD2. The CDR3 covers 17 residues. V shed 3 bases and J 4 bases; nucleotides not matched to a gene: 11. Germline-derived CDR1 and CDR2 are SGHRS and YFSETQ. This CDR3 is CASSSGGSGTSTGELFF. CDR3 DNA: TGCGCCAGCAGCTCGGGGGGTAGCGGGACCTCCACCGGGGAGCTGTTTTTT.

The chain uses TRBV7-8 and TRBJ1-6, with 7 positions matching TRBD1. Trimming removed 0 bases from V and 8 bases from J; junction bases left unmatched: 10. From germline, CDR1 is SGHVS and CDR2 FQNEAQ. This CDR3 is 17 amino acids long. Here the CDR3 DNA reads TGTGCCAGCAGCTTAGCCCGGGACCCAACAGGGGATTCACCCCTCCACTTT. Residues: CASSLARDPTGDSPLHF.

The chain joins TRBV2 to TRBJ2-1, with 11 nucleotides matching TRBD1. Germline-derived CDR1 and CDR2 are SNHLY and FYNNEI. There are 14 residues in the CDR3. Germline trimming cut 7 bases from V and 5 bases from J; bases unmatched to any gene: 4. The CDR3 coding sequence is TGTGCCAGCAACGGACAGGGGGCCCACAATGAGCAGTTCTTC. It encodes CASNGQGAHNEQFF.

The genes are TRBV29-1 and TRBJ2-7; a possible D gene is TRBD2 (10 bases). The ends were cut back, 4 bases at V and 2 bases at J, with 27 bases in the middle. Germline V gene data show CDR1 as SQVTM and CDR2 as ANQGSEA. The CDR3 extends over 18 amino acids. The CDR3 coding sequence is TGCAGCGTTGGCCGGACAGGGGCAATAGCGGGAGGCCCCTACGAGCAGTACTTC. Amino acids: CSVGRTGAIAGGPYEQYF.

This chain connects TRBV10-3 to TRBJ2-5; D is perhaps TRBD2 (5 bases). Germline lookup yields CDR1 ENHRY and CDR2 SYGVKD. V gave up 4 bases and J gave up 4 bases, with 13 bases separating them. The CDR3 contains 14 residues. CDR3 region: CAISGGRRRETQYF. Here the CDR3 DNA reads TGTGCCATCAGTGGAGGGCGGCGTAGAGAGACCCAGTACTTC.

This sequence joins TRBV5-4 and TRBJ2-7; 10 bases match TRBD2. Germline V gene data show CDR1 as SGHNT and CDR2 as YYREEE (reference sequence). The CDR3 runs 17 residues. J gave up 2 bases and V 4 bases, and 12 bases lay outside the gene matches. The CDR3 DNA reads as TGTGCCAGCAGCGGGGGGGTCCCTAGCGGGGGAACCTACGAGCAGTACTTC. This encodes CASSGGVPSGGTYEQYF. The variable domain in full, with the rest retrieved from reference TRBV5-4 and TRBJ2-7, is ETGVTQSPTHLIKTRGQQVTLRCSSQSGHNTVSWYQQALGQGPQFIFQYYREEENGRGNFPPRFSGLQFPNYSSELNVNALELDDSALYLCASSGGVPSGGTYEQYFGPGTRLTVT.

CDR3 sequence (DNA): TGTGCCAGCAGCTCGGGTGCGAGCCTAAACTCCTATAATTCACCCCTCCACTTT. Its protein product is CASSSGASLNSYNSPLHF. This chain connects TRBV9 to TRBJ1-6; D uncertain. This CDR3 spans 18 amino acids. CDR1 is SGDLS and CDR2 is YYNGEE in the germline V gene. Trimming cost V 4 bases and J 0 bases, with 17 bases left between them. Together with reference TRBV9 and TRBJ1-6, the CDR3 gives the full variable domain: DSGVTQTPKHLITATGQRVTLRCSPRSGDLSVYWYQQSLDQGLQFLIQYYNGEERAKGNILERFSAQQFPDLHSELNLSSLELGDSALYFCASSSGASLNSYNSPLHFGNGTRLTVT.

This clone was observed a few times. The chain employs TRBV25-1 and TRBJ1-5; no clear D gene. CDR3 length equals 13 residues. From germline, CDR1 is MGHDK and CDR2 SYGVNS. The V end lost 5 bases, the J end lost 0 bases, and 5 bases lay between the germline ends. CDR3 sequence reads: CASSLGSNQPQHF. The CDR3 DNA sequence: TGTGCCAGCAGTCTCGGTAGCAATCAGCCCCAGCATTTT.

The gene calls are TRBV28 and TRBJ2-7, with 8 bases lining up with TRBD1. This CDR3 region has 14 residues. Germline values: CDR1 MDHEN, CDR2 SYDVKM. V lost 5 bases, J lost 3 bases, and 6 bases stayed unmatched. The CDR3 is CASSPGGSYYEQYF. CDR3 nucleotides: TGTGCCAGCAGTCCAGGGGGCTCCTACTACGAGCAGTACTTC.

The V and J genes are TRBV29-1 and TRBJ2-1, with 10 bases fitting TRBD2. Losses at the gene ends were 3 bases for V and 5 bases for J; bases not matched to a gene: 10. CDR1 is SQVTM, CDR2 ANQGSEA, per germline. This CDR3 has 16 amino acids. In nucleotides, the CDR3 is TGCAGCGTTGATAGCCTAGCGGGAGTAATGAACAATGAGCAGTTCTTC. Residues: CSVDSLAGVMNNEQFF.

This clone was picked up a small number of times. The rearrangement joins TRBV4-1 to TRBJ2-3; TRBD2 matches 13 bases. Trimming at V came to 0 bases and at J to 7 bases, leaving 4 bases not matched to a gene. Germline-derived CDR1 and CDR2 are MGHRA and YSYEKL. The CDR3 has 16 residues. As DNA, the CDR3 is TGCGCCAGCAGCCAAGATCGACTAGCGGGAGGAAATACGCAGTATTTT. Protein product: CASSQDRLAGGNTQYF.

V and J are TRBV27 and TRBJ2-1, with a possible D match to TRBD2 (6 bases). V dropped 2 bases and J dropped 2 bases, with 10 bases sitting between them. The CDR3 runs to 15 residues. The germline V gene has CDR1 MNHEY and CDR2 SMNVEV (reference sequence). As DNA, the CDR3 is TGTGCCAGCAGTTTAAGTACTAGCACCTACAATGAGCAGTTCTTC. It encodes CASSLSTSTYNEQFF.

The genes are TRBV3-1 (or the pseudogene TRBV3-2) and TRBJ2-5; 7 nucleotides agree with TRBD1. V was pared by 1 base and J by 1 base, with 3 bases of the junction left unmatched. CDR3 length: 15 residues. The V gene's germline CDR1 is LGHDT and CDR2 YNNKEL (reference sequence). CDR3: CASSQGGGFQETQYF. The CDR3 bases are TGTGCCAGCAGCCAAGGAGGGGGCTTCCAAGAGACCCAGTACTTC.

The J gene is TRBJ1-6, the V gene TRBV6-5; a possible D gene is TRBD1 (6 bases). The V end was cut by 8 bases, the J end by 13 bases, with 18 bases between. Germline CDR1 reads MNHEY; CDR2 reads SVGAGI. This CDR3 comprises 13 residues. The CDR3 reads CASSRDTGSPLHF. For the CDR3, the DNA is TGTGCCAGCTCGAGGGACACCGGTTCCCCCCTCCACTTT.

The CDR3 DNA reads as TGTGCTAGTGGTTTGGTACCAGGCCAGACTGAAGCTTTCTTT. Its translation is CASGLVPGQTEAFF. V gene TRBV12-5 combines with J gene TRBJ1-1; D is ambiguous. CDR3 length: 14 residues. Germline CDR1 and CDR2: LGHNT and FRNRAP. Between the trimmed V and J ends, which lost 0 bases and 5 bases, there was a span of 10 bases.

The chain recombines TRBV5-1 with TRBJ1-2; D gene ambiguous. CDR1 is SGHRS, CDR2 YFSETQ, per germline. The CDR3 is 15 amino acids. V was shortened by 4 bases and J by 8 bases, with 21 bases between the two germline ends. The CDR3 nucleotides read TGCGCCAGCAGCCCCTCGCCCCAGGCCCCGGGGGGCTACACCTTC. This sequence encodes CASSPSPQAPGGYTF.

This clone came up a few times. CDR3 residues: CASSPDSSYEQYF. In DNA, the CDR3 is TGTGCCAGCAGCCCGGACAGCTCCTACGAGCAGTACTTC. The chain carries TRBV12-3 or TRBV12-4 and TRBJ2-7; D is perhaps TRBD1 (6 bases). V lost 6 bases, J lost 0 bases, and 9 bases lay in between. This CDR3 region has 13 residues.

V usage is TRBV5-1 and J usage is TRBJ2-3; 14 nucleotides line up with TRBD2. The CDR3 is 16 residues long. Per the germline V gene, CDR1 is SGHRS and CDR2 is YFSETQ. V shed 4 bases and J 4 bases; nucleotides not matched to a gene: 5. In nucleotides, the CDR3 is TGCGCCAGCAGCCTGACTAGCGGGAGGGGAGCAGATACGCAGTATTTT. Amino acid sequence: CASSLTSGRGADTQYF.

The chain is built from TRBV5-4 and TRBJ2-3; 10 nucleotides align to TRBD2. The CDR3 spans 15 residues. Trimming cost V 1 base and J 5 bases; bases outside gene matches: 4. Per the germline V gene, CDR1 is SGHNT and CDR2 is YYREEE (reference sequence). CDR3 DNA sequence: TGTGCCAGCAGCTTGCAGCGGGGGGGGATAGATACGCAGTATTTT. Encoded protein: CASSLQRGGIDTQYF.